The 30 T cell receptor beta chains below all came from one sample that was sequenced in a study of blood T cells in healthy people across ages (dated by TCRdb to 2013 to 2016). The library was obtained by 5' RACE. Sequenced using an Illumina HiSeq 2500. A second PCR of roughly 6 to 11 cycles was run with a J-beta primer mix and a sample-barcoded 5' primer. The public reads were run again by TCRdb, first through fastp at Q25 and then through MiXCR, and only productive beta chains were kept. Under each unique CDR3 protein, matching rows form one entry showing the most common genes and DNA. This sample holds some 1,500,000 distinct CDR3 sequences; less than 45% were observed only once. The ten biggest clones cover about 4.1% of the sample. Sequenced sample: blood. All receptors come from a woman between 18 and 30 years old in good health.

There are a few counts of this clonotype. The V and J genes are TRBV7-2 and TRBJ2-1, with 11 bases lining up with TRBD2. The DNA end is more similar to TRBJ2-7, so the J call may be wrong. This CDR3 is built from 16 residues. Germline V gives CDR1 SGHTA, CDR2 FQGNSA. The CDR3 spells CASSFTSGGAYNEQYF. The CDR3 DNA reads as TGTGCCAGCAGCTTCACTAGCGGGGGAGCATACAATGAGCAGTACTTC.

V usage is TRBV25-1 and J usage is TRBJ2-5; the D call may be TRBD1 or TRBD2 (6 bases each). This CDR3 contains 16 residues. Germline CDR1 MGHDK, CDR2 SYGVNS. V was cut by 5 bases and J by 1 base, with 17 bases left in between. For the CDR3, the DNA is TGTGCCAGCAGTCCCCCCGGGGAGGACAGCCAAGAGACCCAGTACTTC. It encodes CASSPPGEDSQETQYF. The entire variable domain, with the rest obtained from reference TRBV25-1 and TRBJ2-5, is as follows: EADIYQTPRYLVIGTGKKITLECSQTMGHDKMYWYQQDPGMELHLIHYSYGVNSTEKGDLSSESTVSRIRTEHFPLTLESARPSHTSQYLCASSPPGEDSQETQYFGPGTRLLVL.

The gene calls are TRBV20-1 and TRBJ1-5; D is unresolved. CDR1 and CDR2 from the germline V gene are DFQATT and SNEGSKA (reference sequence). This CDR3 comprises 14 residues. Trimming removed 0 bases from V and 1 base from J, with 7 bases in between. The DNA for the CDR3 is TGCAGTGCTAGAGATAGCAGCAGCAATCAGCCCCAGCATTTT. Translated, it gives CSARDSSSNQPQHF.

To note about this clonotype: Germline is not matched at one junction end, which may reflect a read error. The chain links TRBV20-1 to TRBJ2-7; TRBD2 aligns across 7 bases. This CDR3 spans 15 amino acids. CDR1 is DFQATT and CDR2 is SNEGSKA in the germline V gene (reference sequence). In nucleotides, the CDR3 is TGCGGTGCTCCCTCCCCCCTAGCGGACTACAATGAGCAGTACTTC. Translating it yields CGAPSPLADYNEQYF.

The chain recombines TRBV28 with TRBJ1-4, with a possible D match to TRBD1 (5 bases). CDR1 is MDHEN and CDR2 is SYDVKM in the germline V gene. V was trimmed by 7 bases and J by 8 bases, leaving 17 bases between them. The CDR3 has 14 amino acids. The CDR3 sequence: CASTRTGRGEKLFF. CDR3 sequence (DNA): TGTGCCAGCACGCGGACCGGGAGGGGCGAAAAACTGTTTTTT.

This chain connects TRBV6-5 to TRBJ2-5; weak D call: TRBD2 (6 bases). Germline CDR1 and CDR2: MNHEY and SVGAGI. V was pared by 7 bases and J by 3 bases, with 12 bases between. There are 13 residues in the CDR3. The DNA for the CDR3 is TGTGCCAGCACTAGACTAGGGAAAGAGACCCAGTACTTC. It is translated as CASTRLGKETQYF.

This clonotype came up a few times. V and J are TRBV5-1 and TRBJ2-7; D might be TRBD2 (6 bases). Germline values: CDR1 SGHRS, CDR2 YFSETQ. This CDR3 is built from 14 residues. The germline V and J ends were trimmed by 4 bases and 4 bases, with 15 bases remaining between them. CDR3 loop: CASSPSAGKYEQYF. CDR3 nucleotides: TGCGCCAGCAGCCCCAGTGCGGGGAAGTACGAGCAGTACTTC.

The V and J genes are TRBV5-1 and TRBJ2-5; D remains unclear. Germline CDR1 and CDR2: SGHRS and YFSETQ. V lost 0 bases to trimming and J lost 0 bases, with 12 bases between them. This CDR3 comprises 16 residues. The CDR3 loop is CASSLVQTQYQETQYF. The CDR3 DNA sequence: TGCGCCAGCAGCTTGGTTCAGACCCAGTACCAAGAGACCCAGTACTTC. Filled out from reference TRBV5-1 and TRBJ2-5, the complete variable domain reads KAGVTQTPRYLIKTRGQQVTLSCSPISGHRSVSWYQQTPGQGLQFLFEYFSETQRNKGNFPGRFSGRQFSNSRSEMNVSTLELGDSALYLCASSLVQTQYQETQYFGPGTRLLVL.

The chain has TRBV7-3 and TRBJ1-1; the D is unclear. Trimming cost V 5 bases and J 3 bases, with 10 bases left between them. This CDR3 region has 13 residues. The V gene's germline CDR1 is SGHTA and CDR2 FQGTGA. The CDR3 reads CASSQTSDTEAFF. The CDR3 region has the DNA TGTGCCAGCAGCCAAACGTCGGACACTGAAGCTTTCTTT.

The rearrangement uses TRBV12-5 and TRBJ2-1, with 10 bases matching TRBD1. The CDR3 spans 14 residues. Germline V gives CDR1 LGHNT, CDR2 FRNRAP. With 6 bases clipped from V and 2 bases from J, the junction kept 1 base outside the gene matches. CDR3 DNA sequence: TGTGCTAGTGGGGGGACAGGGGCCTACAATGAGCAGTTCTTC. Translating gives CASGGTGAYNEQFF.

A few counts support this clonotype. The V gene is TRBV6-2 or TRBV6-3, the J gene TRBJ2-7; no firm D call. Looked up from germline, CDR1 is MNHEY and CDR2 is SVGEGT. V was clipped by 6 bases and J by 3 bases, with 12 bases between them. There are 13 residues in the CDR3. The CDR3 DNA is TGTGCCAGCAGACCCTCGGGTATCTACGAGCAGTACTTC. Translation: CASRPSGIYEQYF.

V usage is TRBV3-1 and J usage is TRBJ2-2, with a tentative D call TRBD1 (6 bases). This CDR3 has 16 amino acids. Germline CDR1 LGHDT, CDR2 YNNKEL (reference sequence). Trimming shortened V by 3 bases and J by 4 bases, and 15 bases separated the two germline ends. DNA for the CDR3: TGTGCCAGCAGCCAGGTTACAGGGTACGGCACCGGGGAGCTGTTTTTT. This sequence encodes CASSQVTGYGTGELFF. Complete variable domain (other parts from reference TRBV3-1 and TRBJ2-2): DTAVSQTPKYLVTQMGNDKSIKCEQNLGHDTMYWYKQDSKKFLKIMFSYNNKELIINETVPNRFSPKSPDKAHLNLHINSLELGDSAVYFCASSQVTGYGTGELFFGEGSRLTVL.

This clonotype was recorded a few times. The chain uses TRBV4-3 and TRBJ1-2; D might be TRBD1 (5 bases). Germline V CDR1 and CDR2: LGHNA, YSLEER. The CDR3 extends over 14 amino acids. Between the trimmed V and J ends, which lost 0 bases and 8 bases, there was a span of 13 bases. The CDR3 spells CASSQDRRGLGYTF. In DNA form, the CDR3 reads TGCGCCAGCAGCCAAGATCGAAGGGGCCTCGGCTACACCTTC.

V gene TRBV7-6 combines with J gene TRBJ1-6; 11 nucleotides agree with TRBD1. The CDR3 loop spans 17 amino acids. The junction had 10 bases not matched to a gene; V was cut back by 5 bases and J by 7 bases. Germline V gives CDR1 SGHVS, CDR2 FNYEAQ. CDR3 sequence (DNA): TGTGCCAGCAGCCCAGGCCTGGGGACAGGGGGAAATTCACCCCTCCACTTT. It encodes CASSPGLGTGGNSPLHF.

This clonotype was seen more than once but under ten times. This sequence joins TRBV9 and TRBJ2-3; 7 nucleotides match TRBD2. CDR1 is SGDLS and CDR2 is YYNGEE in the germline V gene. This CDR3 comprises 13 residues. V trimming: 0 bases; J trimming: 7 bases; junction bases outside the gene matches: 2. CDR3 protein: CASSVVGGYTQYF. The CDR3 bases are TGTGCCAGCAGCGTAGTCGGGGGGTATACGCAGTATTTT.

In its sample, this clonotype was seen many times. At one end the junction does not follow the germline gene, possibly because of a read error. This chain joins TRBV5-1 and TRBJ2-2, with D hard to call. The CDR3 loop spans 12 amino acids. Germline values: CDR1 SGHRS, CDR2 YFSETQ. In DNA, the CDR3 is TGTGCCAGCAGTTTAAACACCGGGGAGCTGTTTTTT. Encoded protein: CASSLNTGELFF.

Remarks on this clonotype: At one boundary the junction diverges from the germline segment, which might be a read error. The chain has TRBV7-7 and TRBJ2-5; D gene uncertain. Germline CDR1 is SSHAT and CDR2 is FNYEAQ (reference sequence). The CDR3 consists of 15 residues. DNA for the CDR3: TGTGCTAGCAGCTTTTCCCCGTCGGAGAGTGAGACCCAGTACTTC. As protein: CASSFSPSESETQYF.

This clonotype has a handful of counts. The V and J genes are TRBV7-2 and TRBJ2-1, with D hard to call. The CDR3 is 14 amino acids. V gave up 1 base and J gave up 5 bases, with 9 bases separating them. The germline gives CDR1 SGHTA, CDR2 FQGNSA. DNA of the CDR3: TGTGCCAGCAGCTTAGGAGCCCAAAACAATGAGCAGTTCTTC. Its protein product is CASSLGAQNNEQFF. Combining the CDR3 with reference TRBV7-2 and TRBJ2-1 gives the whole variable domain GAGVSQSPSNKVTEKGKDVELRCDPISGHTALYWYRQSLGQGLEFLIYFQGNSAPDKSGLPSDRFSAERTGGSVSTLTIQRTQQEDSAVYLCASSLGAQNNEQFFGPGTRLTVL.

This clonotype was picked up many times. CDR3 coding DNA: TGTGCCTGGAGTGTAGGCCTAGCGTTGGGGTACGAGCAGTACTTC. Its protein is CAWSVGLALGYEQYF. The gene calls are TRBV30 and TRBJ2-7; D possibly corresponds to TRBD2 (6 bases). CDR1 GTSNPN and CDR2 SVGIG come from the germline V gene (reference sequence). Trimming removed 0 bases at V and 4 bases at J, with 16 bases between. The CDR3 length is 15 residues. The variable domain in full, completed from reference TRBV30 and TRBJ2-7, reads SQTIHQWPATLVQPVGSPLSLECTVEGTSNPNLYWYRQAAGRGLQLLFYSVGIGQISSEVPQNLSASRPQDRQFILSSKKLLLSDSGFYLCAWSVGLALGYEQYFGPGTRLTVT.

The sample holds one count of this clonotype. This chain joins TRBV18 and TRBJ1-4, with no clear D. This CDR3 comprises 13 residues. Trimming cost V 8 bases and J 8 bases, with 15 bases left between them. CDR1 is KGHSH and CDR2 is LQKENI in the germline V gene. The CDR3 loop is CASRRTPGEKLFF. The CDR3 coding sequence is TGTGCCAGCCGCAGGACCCCGGGCGAAAAACTGTTTTTT.

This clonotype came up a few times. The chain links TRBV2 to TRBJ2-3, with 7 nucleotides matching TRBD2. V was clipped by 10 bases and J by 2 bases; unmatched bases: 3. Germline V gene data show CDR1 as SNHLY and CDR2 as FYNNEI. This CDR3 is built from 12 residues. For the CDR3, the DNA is TGTGCCACCCGGGGGGACACAGATACGCAGTATTTT. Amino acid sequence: CATRGDTDTQYF.

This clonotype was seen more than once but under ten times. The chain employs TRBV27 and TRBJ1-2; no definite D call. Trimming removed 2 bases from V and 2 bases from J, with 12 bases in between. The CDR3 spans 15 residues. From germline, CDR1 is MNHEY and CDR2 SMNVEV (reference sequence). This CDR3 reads CASSLGGKGNYGYTF. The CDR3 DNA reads TGTGCCAGCAGTTTAGGCGGGAAGGGAAACTATGGCTACACCTTC.

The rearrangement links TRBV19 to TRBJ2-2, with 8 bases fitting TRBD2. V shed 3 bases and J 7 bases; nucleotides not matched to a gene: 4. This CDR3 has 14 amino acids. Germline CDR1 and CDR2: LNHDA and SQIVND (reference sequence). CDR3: CASSIGTRDGELFF. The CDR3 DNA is TGTGCCAGTAGTATTGGGACTAGAGACGGGGAGCTGTTTTTT.

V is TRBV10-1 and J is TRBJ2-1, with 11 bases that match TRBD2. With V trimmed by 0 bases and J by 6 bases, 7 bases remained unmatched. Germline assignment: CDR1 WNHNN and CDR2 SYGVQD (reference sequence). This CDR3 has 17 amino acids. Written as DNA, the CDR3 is TGCGCCAGCAGTGAGTCGACGTTAGCGGGGGGGGGCAATGAGCAGTTCTTC. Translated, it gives CASSESTLAGGGNEQFF.

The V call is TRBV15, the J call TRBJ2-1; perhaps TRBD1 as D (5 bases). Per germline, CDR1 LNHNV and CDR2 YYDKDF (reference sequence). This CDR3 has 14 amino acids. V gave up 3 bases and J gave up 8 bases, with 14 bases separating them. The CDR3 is CATSSPRVGDEQFF. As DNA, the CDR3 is TGTGCCACCAGCAGTCCCAGGGTAGGGGATGAGCAGTTCTTC.

The CDR3 sequence is CASSFGQGFNEKLFF. The CDR3 nucleotides are TGCGCCAGCAGCTTTGGACAGGGCTTCAATGAAAAACTGTTTTTT. This chain uses TRBV5-1 with TRBJ1-4; 8 bases align to TRBD1. There are 15 residues in the CDR3. The J segment lost 5 bases and the V segment lost 2 bases, leaving 5 bases of the junction unmatched. Germline CDR1 SGHRS, CDR2 YFSETQ.

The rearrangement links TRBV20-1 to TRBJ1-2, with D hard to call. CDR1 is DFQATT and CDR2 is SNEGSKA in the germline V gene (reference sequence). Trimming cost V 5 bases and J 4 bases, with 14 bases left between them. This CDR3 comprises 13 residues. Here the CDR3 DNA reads TGCAGTGCTCCCGGCGGCACGGTCTATGGCTACACCTTC. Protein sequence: CSAPGGTVYGYTF.

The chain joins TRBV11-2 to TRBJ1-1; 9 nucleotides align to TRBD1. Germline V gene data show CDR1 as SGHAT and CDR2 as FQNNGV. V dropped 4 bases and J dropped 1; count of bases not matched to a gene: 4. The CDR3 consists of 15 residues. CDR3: CASSSWTGENTEAFF. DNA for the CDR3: TGTGCCAGCAGCTCGTGGACAGGGGAGAACACTGAAGCTTTCTTT.

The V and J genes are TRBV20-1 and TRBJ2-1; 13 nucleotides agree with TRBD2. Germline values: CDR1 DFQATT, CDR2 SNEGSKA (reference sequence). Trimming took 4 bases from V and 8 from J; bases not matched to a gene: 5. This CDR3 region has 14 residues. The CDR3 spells CSAKRTSGSYEQFF. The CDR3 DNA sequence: TGCAGTGCTAAAAGGACTAGCGGGAGCTATGAGCAGTTCTTC.

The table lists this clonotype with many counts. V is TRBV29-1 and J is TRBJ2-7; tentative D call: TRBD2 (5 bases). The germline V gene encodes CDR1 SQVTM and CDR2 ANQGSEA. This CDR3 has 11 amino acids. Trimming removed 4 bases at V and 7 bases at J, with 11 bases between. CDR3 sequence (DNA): TGCAGCGTTGGTGTTCCGGGGGAGCAGTACTTC. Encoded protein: CSVGVPGEQYF.